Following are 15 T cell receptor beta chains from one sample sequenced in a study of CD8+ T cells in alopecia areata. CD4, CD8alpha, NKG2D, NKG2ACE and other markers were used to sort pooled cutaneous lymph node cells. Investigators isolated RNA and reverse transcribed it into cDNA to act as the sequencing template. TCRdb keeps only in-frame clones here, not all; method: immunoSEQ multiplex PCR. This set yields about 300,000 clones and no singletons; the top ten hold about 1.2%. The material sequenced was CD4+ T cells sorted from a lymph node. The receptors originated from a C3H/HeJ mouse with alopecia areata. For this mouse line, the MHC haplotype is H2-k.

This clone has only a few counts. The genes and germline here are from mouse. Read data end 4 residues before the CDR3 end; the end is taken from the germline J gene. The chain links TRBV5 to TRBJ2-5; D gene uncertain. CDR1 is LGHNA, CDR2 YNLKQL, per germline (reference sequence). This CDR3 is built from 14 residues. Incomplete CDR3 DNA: TGTGCCAGCAGCCAAGATTACCAGGAAGAC. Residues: CASSQDYQED. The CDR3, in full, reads CASSQDYQEDTQYF.

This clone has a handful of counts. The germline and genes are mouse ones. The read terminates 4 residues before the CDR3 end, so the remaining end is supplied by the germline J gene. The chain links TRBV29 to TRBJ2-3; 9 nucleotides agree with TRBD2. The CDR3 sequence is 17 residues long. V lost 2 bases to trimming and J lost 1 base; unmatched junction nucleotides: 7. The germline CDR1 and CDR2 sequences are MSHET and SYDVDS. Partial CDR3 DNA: TGTGCTAGCAGTTTACGACTGGGGGAAGAAGGTGCAGAA. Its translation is CASSLRLGEEGAE. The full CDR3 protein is CASSLRLGEEGAETLYF.

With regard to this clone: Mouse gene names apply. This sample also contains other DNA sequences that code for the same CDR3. The CDR3: CASSDLGQANTEVFF. The DNA read from the CDR3 is TGTGCCAGCAGTGATCTAGGACAGGCAAACACA. The V call is TRBV13-3, the J call TRBJ1-1; TRBD1 matches 7 bases. The CDR3 extends 4 residues past the end of the read, so its final part is completed from the germline J gene. CDR1 is NNHDY and CDR2 is SYVADS in the germline V gene. V was clipped by 1 base and J by 0 bases; unmatched bases: 3. The length of the CDR3 is 15 residues.

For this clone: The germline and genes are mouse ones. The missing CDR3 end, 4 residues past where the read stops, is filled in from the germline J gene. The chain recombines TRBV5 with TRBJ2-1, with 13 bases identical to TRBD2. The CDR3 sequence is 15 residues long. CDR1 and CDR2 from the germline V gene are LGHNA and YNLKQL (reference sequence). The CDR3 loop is CASSQGTGGASEQFF. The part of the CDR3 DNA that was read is TGTGCCAGCAGCCAAGGGACTGGGGGGGCGTCT.

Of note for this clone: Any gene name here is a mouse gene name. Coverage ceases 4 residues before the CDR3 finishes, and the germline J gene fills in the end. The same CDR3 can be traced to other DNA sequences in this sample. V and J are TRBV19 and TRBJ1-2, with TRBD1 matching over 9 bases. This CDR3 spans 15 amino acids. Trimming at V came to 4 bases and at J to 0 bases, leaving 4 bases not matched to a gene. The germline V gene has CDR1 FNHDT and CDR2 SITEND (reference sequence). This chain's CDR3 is CASSPRQGANSDYTF. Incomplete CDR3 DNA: TGTGCCAGCAGTCCTCGACAGGGGGCAAACTCC.

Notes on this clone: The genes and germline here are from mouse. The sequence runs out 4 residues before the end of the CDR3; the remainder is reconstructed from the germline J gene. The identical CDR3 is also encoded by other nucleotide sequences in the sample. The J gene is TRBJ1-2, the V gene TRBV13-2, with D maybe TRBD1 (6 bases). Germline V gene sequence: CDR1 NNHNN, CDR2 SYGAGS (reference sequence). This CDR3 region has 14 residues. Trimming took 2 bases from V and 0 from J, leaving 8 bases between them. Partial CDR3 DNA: TGTGCCAGCGGTGACAGGGGCGCAAACTCC. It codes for CASGDRGANS. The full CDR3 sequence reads CASGDRGANSDYTF.

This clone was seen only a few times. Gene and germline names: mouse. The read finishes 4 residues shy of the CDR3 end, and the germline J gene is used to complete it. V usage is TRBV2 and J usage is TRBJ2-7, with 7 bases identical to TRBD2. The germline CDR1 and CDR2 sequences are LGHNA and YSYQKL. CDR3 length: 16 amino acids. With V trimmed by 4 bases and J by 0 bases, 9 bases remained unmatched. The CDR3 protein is CASSRRLGRSSYEQYF. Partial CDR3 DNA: TGTGCCAGCAGCCGTCGACTGGGTAGGAGCTCCTAT.

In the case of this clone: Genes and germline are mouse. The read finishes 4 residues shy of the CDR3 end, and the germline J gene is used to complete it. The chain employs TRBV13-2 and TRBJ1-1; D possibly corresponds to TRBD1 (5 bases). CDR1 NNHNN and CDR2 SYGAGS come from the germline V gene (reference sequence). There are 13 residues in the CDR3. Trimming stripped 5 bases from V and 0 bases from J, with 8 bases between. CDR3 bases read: TGTGCCAGCGGGCCACAGGCAAACACA. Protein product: CASGPQANT. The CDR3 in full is CASGPQANTEVFF.

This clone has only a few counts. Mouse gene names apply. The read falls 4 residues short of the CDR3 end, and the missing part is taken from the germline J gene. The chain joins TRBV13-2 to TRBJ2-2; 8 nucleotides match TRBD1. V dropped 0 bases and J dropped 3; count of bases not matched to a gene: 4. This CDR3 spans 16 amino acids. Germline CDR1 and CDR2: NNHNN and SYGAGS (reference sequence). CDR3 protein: CASGDVAGGDTGQLYF. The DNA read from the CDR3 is TGTGCCAGCGGTGATGTTGCAGGGGGCGACACCGGG.

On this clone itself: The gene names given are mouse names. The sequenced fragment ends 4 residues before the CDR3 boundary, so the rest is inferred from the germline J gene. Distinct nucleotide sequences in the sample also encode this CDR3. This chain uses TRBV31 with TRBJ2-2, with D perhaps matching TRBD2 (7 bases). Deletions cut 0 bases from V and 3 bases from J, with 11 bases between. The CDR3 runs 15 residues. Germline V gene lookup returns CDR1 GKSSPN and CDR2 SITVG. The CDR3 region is CAWSLGGRDTGQLYF. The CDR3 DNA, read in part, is TGTGCCTGGAGTCTAGGGGGGCGCGACACCGGG.

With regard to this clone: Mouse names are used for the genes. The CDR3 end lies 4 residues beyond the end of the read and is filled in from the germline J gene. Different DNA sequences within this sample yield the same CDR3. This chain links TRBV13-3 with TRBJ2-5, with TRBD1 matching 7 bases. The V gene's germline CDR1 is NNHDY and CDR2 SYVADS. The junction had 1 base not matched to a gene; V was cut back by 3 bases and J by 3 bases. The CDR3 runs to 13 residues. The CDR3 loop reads CASSGTGQDTQYF. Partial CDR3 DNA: TGTGCCAGCAGTGGGACAGGACAAGAC.

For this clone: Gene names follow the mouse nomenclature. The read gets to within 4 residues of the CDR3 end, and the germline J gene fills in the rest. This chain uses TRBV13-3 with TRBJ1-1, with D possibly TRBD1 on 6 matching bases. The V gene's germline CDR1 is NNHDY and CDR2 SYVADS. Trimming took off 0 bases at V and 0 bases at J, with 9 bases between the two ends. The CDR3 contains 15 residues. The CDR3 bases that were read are TGTGCCAGCAGTGATGCAGGGGTTGCAAACACA. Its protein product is CASSDAGVANT. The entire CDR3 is CASSDAGVANTEVFF.

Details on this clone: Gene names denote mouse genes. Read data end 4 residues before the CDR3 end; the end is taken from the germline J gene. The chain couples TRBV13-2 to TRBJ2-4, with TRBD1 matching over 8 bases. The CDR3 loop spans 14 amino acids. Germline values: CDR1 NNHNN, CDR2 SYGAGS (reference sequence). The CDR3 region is CASGDAGGWNTLYF. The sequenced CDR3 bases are TGTGCCAGCGGTGATGCAGGGGGCTGGAAC.

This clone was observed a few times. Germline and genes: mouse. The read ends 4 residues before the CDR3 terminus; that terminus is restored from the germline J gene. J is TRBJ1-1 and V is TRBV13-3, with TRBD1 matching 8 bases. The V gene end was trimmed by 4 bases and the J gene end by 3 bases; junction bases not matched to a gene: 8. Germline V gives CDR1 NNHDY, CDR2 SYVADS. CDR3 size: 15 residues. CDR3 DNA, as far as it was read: TGTGCCAGCAGTCCCGGACAGGGAGGGGACACA. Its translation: CASSPGQGGDT. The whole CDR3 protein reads CASSPGQGGDTEVFF.

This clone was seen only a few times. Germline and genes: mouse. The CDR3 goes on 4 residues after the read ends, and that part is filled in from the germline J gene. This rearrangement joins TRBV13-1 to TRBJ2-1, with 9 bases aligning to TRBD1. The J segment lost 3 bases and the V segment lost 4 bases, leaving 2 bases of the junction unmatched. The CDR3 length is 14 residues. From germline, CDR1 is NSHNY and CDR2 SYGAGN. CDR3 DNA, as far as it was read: TGTGCCAGCAGTTTGGGACAGGGCTATGCT. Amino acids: CASSLGQGYA. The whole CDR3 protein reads CASSLGQGYAEQFF.